One TCR beta chain is described in this entry. The antigen is unknown. The data were obtained in a study of a mutant IDH1 vaccine in newly diagnosed glioma. Study background: First vaccine doses came 4-6 weeks after radiotherapy alone, or with temozolomide cycles.

General study findings and limits: Shifts in the top peripheral T cell clonotypes seemed unrelated to pseudoprogression.

Germline CDR1 LGHNA, CDR2 YSLEER. This CDR3 has 13 residues. V was trimmed by 0 bases and J by 9 bases, leaving 12 bases between them. Time point here: week 35, safety follow-up. Vaccination used 300 ug of mutant IDH1 20-mer peptide per dose, with topical imiquimod. Scheduled for weeks 1, 3, 5, 7, 11, 15, 19 and 23, eight vaccinations were given to patients. The table came from immunoSEQ multiplex PCR; TCRdb's copy has only in-frame clones and leaves some out. The data contain about 56,000 clones, approximately 87% of them singletons. The source material was PBMCs, sampled from a glioma patient whose treatment included an IDH1 peptide vaccine. The clonotype comes from a man aged 40-49 years with glioma. The chain recombines TRBV4-3 with TRBJ2-7; no firm D call. The CDR3 loop is CASSQERSPRQYF. The CDR3 DNA reads TGCGCCAGCAGCCAAGAGAGAAGTCCCAGGCAGTACTTC.